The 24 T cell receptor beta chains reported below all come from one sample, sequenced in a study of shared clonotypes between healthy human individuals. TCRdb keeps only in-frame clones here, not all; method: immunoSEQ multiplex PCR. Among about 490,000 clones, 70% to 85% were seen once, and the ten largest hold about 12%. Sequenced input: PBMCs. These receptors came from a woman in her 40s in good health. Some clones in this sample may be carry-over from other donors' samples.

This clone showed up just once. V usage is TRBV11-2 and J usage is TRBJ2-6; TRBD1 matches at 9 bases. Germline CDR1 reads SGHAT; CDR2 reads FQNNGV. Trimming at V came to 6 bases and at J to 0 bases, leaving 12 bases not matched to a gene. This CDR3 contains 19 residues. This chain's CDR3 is CASRFPGTGSHSGANVLTF. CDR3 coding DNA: TGTGCCAGCAGATTCCCCGGGACAGGGTCCCACTCTGGGGCCAACGTCCTGACTTTC.

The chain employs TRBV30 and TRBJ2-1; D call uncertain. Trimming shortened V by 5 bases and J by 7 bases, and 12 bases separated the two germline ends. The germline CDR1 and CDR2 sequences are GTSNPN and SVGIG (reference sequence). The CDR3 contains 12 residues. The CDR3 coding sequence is TGTGCCTGGGGGCTTGCGGTGAATGAGCAGTTCTTC. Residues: CAWGLAVNEQFF.

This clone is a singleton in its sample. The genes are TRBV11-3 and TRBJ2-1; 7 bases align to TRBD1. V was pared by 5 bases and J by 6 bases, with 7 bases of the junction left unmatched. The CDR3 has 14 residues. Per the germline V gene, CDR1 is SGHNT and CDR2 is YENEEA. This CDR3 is CASSPTRQGNEQFF. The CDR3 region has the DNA TGTGCCAGCAGCCCTACCAGACAGGGCAATGAGCAGTTCTTC. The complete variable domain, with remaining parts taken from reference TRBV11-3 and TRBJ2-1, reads EAGVVQSPRYKIIEKKQPVAFWCNPISGHNTLYWYLQNLGQGPELLIRYENEEAVDDSQLPKDRFSAERLKGVDSTLKIQPAELGDSAVYLCASSPTRQGNEQFFGPGTRLTVL.

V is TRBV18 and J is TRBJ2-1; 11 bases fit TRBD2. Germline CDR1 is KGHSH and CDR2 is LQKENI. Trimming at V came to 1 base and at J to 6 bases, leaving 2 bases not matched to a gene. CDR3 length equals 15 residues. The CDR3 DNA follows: TGTGCCAGCTCACCACTAACTAGCGGGAGCAATGAGCAGTTCTTC. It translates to CASSPLTSGSNEQFF.

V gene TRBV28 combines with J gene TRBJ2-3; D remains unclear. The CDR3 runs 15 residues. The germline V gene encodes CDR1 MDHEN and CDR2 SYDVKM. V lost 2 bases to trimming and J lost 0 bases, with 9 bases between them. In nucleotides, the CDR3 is TGTGCCAGCAGTTTAGGCCAGTGGAGCACAGATACGCAGTATTTT. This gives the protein CASSLGQWSTDTQYF.

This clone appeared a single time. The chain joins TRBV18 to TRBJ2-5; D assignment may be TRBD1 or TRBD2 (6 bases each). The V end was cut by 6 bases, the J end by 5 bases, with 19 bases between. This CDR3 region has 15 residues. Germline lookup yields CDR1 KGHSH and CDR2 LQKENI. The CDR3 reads CASSPRRGARETQYF. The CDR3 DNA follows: TGTGCCAGCTCCCCTCGGAGGGGGGCTAGGGAGACCCAGTACTTC.

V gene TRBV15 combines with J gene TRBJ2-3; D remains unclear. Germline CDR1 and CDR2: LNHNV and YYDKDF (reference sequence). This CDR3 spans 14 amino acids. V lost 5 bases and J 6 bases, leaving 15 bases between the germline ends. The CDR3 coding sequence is TGTGCCACCAGCCTTACCCGGACGACGGATACGCAGTATTTT. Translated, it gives CATSLTRTTDTQYF.

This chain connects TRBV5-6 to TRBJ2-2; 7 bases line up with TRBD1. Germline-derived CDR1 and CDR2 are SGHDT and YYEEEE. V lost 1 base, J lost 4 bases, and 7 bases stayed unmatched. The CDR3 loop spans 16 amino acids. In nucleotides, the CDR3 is TGTGCCAGCAGCTTGAGAGGGGGCGGCGGCACCGGGGAGCTGTTTTTT. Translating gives CASSLRGGGGTGELFF.

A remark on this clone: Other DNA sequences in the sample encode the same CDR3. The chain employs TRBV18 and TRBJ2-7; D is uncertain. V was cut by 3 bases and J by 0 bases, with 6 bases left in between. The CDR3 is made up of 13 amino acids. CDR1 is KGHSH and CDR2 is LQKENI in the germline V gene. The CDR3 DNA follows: TGTGCCAGCTCACCCCTTAGCTCCTACGAGCAGTACTTC. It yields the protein CASSPLSSYEQYF.

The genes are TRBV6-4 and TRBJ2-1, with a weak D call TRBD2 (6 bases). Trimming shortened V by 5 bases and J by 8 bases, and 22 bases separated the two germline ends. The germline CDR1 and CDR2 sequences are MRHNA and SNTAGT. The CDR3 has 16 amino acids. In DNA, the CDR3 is TGTGCCAGCAGTCTGTCCGGGACTCTGAGGTGGGATGAGCAGTTCTTC. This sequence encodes CASSLSGTLRWDEQFF.

CDR3 loop: CASSDRRRTNYGYTF. CDR3 DNA: TGTGCCAGCAGTGATCGCCGACGGACCAACTATGGCTACACCTTC. This chain links TRBV2 with TRBJ1-2; no clear D gene. V was cut by 3 bases and J by 2 bases, with 13 bases left in between. Germline CDR1 reads SNHLY; CDR2 reads FYNNEI. CDR3 size: 15 residues.

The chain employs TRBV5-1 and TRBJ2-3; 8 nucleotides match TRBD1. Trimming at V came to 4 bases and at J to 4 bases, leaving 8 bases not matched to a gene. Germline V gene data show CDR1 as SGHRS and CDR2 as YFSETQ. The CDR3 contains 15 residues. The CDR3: CASSKGQGDADTQYF. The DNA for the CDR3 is TGCGCCAGCAGCAAAGGACAGGGTGACGCAGATACGCAGTATTTT.

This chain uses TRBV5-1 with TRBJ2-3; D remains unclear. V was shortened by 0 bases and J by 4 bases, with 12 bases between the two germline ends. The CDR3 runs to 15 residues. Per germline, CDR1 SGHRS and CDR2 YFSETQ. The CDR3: CASSLGVSQADTQYF. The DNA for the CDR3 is TGCGCCAGCAGCTTGGGGGTCAGTCAGGCAGATACGCAGTATTTT.

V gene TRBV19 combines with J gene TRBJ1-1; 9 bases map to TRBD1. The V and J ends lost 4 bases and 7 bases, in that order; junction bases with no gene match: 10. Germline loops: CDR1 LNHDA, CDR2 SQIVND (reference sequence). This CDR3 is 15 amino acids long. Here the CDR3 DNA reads TGTGCCAGTAGTACACCGGGACAGGGACTCAATGAAGCTTTCTTT. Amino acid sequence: CASSTPGQGLNEAFF.

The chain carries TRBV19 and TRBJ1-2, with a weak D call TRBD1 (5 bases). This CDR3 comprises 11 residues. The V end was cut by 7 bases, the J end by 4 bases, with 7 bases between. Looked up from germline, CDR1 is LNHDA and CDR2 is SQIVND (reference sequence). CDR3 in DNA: TGTGCCAGTACCGGGGGCTATGGCTACACCTTC. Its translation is CASTGGYGYTF.

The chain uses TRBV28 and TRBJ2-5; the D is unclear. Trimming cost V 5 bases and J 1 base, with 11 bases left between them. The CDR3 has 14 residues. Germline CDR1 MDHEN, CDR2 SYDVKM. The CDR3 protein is CASSPSLAQETQYF. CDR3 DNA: TGTGCCAGCAGTCCCTCCCTGGCCCAAGAGACCCAGTACTTC. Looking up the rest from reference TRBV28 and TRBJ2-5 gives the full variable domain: DVKVTQSSRYLVKRTGEKVFLECVQDMDHENMFWYRQDPGLGLRLIYFSYDVKMKEKGDIPEGYSVSREKKERFSLILESASTNQTSMYLCASSPSLAQETQYFGPGTRLLVL.

The CDR3 protein is CASSLFPEREKLFF. CDR3 in DNA: TGTGCCAGCAGCTTGTTCCCTGAGAGAGAAAAACTGTTTTTT. The chain uses TRBV5-4 and TRBJ1-4; D is unclear. Per germline, CDR1 SGHNT and CDR2 YYREEE (reference sequence). The CDR3 loop spans 14 amino acids. The V and J ends lost 1 base and 8 bases respectively, with 12 bases between them.

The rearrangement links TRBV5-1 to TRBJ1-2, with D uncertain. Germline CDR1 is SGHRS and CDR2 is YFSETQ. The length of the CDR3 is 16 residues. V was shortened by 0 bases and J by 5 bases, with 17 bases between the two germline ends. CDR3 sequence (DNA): TGCGCCAGCAGCTTGGGTGGTTCGACACTCAAATATGGCTACACCTTC. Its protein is CASSLGGSTLKYGYTF.

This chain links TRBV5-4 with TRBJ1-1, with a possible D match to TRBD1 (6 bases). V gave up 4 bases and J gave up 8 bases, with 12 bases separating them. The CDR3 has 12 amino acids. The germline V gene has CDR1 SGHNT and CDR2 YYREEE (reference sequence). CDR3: CASSLSQGEAFF. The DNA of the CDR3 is TGTGCCAGCAGCCTAAGCCAGGGGGAAGCTTTCTTT.

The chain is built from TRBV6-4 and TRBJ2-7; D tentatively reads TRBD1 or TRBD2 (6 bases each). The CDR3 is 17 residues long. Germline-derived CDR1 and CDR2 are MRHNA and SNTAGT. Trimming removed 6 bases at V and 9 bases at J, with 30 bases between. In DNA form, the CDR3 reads TGTGCCAGCAGAGACCGGGTTTGGGGGGCCGACATAAAAGTGCAGTACTTC. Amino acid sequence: CASRDRVWGADIKVQYF.

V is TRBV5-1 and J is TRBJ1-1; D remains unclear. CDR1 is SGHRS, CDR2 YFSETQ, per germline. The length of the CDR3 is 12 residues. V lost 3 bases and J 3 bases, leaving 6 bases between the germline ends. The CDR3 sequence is CASSWGDTEAFF. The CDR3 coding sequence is TGCGCCAGCAGCTGGGGAGACACTGAAGCTTTCTTT.

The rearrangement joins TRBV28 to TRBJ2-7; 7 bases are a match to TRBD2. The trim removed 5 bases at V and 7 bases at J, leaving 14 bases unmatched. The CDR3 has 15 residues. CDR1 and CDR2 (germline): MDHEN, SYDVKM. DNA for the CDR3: TGTGCCAGCAGTCCTCCTGGAGGGAGGGTAAAAGAGCAGTACTTC. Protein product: CASSPPGGRVKEQYF.

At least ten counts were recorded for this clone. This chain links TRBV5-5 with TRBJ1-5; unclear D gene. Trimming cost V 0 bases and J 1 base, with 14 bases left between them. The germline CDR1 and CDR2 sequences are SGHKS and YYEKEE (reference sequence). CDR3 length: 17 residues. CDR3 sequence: CASSLVGGQQSNQPQHF. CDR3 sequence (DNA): TGTGCCAGCAGCTTGGTCGGTGGGCAGCAGAGCAATCAGCCCCAGCATTTT.

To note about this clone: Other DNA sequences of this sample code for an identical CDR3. The CDR3 spells CASSFRRNTEAFF. CDR3 in DNA: TGTGCCAGCAGTTTTCGGAGGAACACTGAAGCTTTCTTT. This chain connects TRBV28 to TRBJ1-1, with D unresolved. The V and J ends lost 3 bases and 1 base respectively, with 6 bases between them. The CDR3 is 13 residues long. CDR1 and CDR2 from the germline V gene are MDHEN and SYDVKM.